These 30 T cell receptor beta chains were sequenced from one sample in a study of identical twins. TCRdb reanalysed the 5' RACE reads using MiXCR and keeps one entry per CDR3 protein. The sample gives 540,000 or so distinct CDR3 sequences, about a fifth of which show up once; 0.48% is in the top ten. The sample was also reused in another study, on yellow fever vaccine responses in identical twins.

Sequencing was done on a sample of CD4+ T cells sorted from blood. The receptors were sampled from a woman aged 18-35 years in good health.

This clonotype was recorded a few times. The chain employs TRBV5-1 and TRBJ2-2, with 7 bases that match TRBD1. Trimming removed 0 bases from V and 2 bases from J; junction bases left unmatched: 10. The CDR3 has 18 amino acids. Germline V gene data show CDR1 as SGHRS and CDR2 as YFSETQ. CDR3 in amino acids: CASSLGYRGPGNTGELFF. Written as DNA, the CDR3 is TGCGCCAGCAGCTTGGGCTACAGGGGACCTGGAAACACCGGGGAGCTGTTTTTT.

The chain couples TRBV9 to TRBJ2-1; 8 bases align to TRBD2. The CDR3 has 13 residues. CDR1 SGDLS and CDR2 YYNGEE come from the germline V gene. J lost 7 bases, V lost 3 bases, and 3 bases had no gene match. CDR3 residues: CASSAGLANEQFF. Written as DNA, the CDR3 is TGTGCCAGCAGCGCCGGACTAGCAAATGAGCAGTTCTTC.

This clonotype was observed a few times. CDR3 residues: CASSPRPGVFEKLFF. CDR3 nucleotide sequence: TGTGCCAGCAGCCCCCGCCCAGGGGTATTTGAAAAACTGTTTTTT. The chain recombines TRBV4-2 with TRBJ1-4; the D gene is possibly TRBD1 (6 bases). Germline V lookup: CDR1 LGHNA, CDR2 YNFKEQ. Deletions cut 4 bases from V and 7 bases from J, with 16 bases between. The CDR3 contains 15 residues.

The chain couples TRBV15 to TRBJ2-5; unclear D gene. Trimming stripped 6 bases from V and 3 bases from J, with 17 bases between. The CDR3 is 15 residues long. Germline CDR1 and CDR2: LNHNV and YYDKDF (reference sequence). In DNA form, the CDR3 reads TGTGCCACCAGTGGAGAGGTGCCCGAAGAAGAGACCCAGTACTTC. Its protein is CATSGEVPEEETQYF.

CDR3 in amino acids: CASTPVENGQGTSYEQYV. CDR3 sequence (DNA): TGCGCCAGCACCCCGGTCGAAAACGGACAGGGTACGTCCTACGAGCAGTACGTC. The V and J genes are TRBV5-1 and TRBJ2-7; TRBD1 matches at 8 bases. V was pared by 6 bases and J by 1 base, with 18 bases of the junction left unmatched. This CDR3 has 18 residues. The germline CDR1 and CDR2 sequences are SGHRS and YFSETQ.

As DNA, the CDR3 is TGTGCCAGCAGCCAAGAAGGACGGCGGGGGGGCTCAGAGACCCAGTACTTC. It is translated as CASSQEGRRGGSETQYF. The J gene is TRBJ2-5, the V gene TRBV3-1; TRBD2 matches 9 bases. The CDR3 is 17 amino acids. Germline V gene lookup returns CDR1 LGHDT and CDR2 YNNKEL (reference sequence). V trimming: 0 bases; J trimming: 4 bases; junction bases outside the gene matches: 9.

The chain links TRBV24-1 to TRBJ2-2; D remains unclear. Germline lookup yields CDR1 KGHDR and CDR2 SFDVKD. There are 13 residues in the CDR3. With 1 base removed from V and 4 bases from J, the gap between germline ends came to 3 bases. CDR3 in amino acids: CATSDFATGELFF. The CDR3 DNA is TGTGCCACCAGTGATTTCGCCACCGGGGAGCTGTTTTTT.

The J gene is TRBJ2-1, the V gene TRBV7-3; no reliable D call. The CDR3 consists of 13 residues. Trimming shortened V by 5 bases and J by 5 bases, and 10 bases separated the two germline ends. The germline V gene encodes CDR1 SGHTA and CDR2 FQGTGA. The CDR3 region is CASSVQTHNEQFF. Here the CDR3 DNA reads TGTGCCAGCAGCGTGCAAACCCACAATGAGCAGTTCTTC.

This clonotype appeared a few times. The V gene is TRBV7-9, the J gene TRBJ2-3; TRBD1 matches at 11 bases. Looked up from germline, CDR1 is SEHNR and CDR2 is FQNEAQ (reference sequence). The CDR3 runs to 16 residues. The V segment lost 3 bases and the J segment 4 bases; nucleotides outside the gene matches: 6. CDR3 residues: CASSFSWGQGADTQYF. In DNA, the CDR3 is TGTGCCAGCAGCTTTTCTTGGGGACAGGGGGCAGATACGCAGTATTTT.

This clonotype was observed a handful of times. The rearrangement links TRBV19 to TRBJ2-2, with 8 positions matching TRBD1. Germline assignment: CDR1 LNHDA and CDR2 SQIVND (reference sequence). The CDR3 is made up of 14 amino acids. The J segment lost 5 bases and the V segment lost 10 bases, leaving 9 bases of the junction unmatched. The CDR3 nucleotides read TGTGCCACAAAGGACAGGGTTGGGACCGGGGAGCTGTTTTTT. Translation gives CATKDRVGTGELFF.

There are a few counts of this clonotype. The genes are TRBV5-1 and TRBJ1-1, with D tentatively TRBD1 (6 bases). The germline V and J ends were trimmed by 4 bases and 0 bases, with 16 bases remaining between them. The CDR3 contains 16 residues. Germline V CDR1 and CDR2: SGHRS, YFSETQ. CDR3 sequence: CASSRRGGGMNTEAFF. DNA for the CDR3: TGCGCCAGCAGCCGTAGGGGGGGCGGGATGAACACTGAAGCTTTCTTT.

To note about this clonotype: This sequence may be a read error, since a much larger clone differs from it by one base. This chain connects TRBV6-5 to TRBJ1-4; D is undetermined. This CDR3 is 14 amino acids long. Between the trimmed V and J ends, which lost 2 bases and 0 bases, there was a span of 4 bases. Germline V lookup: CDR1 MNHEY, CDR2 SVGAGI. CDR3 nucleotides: TGTGCCAGCAGTTACAGTGCAACTAATGAAAAACTGTTTTTT. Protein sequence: CASSYSATNEKLFF.

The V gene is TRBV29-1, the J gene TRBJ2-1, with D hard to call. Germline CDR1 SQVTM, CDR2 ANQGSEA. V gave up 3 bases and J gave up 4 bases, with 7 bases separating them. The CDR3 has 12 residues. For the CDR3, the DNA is TGCAGCGTTGACCCAGGTTACAATGAGCAGTTCTTC. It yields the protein CSVDPGYNEQFF.

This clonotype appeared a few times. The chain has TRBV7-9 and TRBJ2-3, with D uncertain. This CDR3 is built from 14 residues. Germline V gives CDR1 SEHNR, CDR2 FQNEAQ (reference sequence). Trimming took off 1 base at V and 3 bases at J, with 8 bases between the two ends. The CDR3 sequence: CASSLEWTTDTQYF. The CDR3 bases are TGTGCCAGCAGCTTAGAATGGACGACAGATACGCAGTATTTT.

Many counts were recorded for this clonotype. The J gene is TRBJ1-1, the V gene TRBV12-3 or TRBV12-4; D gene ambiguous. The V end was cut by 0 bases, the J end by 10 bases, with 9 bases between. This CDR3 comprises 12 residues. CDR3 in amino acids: CASSLAPVGAFF. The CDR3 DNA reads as TGTGCCAGCAGTTTAGCGCCGGTTGGAGCTTTCTTT.

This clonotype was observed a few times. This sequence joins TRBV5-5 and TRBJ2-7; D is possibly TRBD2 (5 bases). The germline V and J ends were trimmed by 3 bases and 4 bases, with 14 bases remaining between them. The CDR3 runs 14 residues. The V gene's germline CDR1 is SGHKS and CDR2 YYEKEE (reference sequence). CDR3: CASSSDFKLYEQYV. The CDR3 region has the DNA TGTGCCAGCAGCTCGGACTTCAAGTTATACGAGCAGTACGTC.

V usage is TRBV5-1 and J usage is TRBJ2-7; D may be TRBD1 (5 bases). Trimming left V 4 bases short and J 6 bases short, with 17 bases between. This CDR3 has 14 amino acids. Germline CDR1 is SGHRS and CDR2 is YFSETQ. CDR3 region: CASSEMTSQGEQYF. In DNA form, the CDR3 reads TGCGCCAGCAGCGAAATGACATCCCAGGGCGAGCAGTACTTC.

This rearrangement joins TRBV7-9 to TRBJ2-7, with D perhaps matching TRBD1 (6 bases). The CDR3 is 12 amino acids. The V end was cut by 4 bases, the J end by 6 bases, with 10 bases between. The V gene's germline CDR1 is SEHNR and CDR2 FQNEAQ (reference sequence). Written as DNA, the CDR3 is TGTGCCAGCAGCTCTCAGGGGCTCGAGCAGTACTTC. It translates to CASSSQGLEQYF. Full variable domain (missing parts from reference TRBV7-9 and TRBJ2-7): DTGVSQNPRHKITKRGQNVTFRCDPISEHNRLYWYRQTLGQGPEFLTYFQNEAQLEKSRLLSDRFSAERPKGSFSTLEIQRTEQGDSAMYLCASSSQGLEQYFGPGTRLTVT.

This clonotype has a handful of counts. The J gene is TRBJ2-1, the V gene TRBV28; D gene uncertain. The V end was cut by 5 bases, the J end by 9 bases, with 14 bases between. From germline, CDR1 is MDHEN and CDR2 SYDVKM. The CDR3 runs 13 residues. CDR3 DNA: TGTGCCAGCAGTCCGCCTCCAAATGTTGAGCAGTTCTTC. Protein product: CASSPPPNVEQFF.

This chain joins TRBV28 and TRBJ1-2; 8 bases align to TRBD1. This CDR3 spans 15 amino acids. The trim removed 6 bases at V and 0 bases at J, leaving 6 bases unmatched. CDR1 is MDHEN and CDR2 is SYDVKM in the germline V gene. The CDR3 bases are TGTGCCAGCAGCCCCGGGGACAGGACTAACTATGGCTACACCTTC. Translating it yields CASSPGDRTNYGYTF.

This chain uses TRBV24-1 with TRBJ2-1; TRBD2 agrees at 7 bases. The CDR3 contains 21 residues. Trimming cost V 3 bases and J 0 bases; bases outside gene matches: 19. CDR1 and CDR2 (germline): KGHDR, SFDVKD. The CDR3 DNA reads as TGTGCCACCAGTGATCCCCCCGGGACTAAAACCCAACAGAGCTCCTACAATGAGCAGTTCTTC. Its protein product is CATSDPPGTKTQQSSYNEQFF.

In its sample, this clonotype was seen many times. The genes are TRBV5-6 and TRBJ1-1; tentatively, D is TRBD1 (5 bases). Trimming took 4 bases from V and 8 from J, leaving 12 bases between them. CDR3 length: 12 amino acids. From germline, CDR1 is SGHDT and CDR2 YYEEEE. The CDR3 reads CASSRTGTEAFF. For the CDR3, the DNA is TGTGCCAGCAGCCGCACCGGGACGGAAGCTTTCTTT.

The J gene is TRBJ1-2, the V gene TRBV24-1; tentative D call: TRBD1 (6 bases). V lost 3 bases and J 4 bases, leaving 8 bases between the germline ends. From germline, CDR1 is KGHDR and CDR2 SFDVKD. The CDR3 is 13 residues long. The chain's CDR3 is CATSDPDSYGYTF. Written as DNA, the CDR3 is TGTGCCACCAGTGATCCGGACAGCTATGGCTACACCTTC.

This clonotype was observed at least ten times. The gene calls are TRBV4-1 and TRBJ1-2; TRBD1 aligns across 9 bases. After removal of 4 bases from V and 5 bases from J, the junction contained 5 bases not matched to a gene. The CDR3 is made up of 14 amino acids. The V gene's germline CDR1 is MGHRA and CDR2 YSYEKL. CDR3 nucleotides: TGCGCCAGCAGCCCGCTGGGACAGGGTTATGGCTACACCTTC. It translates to CASSPLGQGYGYTF.

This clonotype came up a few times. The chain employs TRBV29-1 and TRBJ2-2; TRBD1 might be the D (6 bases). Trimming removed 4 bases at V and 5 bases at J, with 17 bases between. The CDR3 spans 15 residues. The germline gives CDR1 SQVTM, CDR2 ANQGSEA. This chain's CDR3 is CSVGSSPGDTGELFF. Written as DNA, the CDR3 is TGCAGCGTTGGCTCGTCGCCAGGGGATACCGGGGAGCTGTTTTTT.

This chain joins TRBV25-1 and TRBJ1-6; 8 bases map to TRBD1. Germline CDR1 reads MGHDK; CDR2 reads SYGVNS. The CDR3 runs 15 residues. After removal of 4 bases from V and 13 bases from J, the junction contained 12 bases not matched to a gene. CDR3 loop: CASSAAGTGSKPLHF. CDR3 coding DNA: TGTGCCAGCAGTGCTGCCGGGACAGGCTCCAAGCCCCTCCACTTT.

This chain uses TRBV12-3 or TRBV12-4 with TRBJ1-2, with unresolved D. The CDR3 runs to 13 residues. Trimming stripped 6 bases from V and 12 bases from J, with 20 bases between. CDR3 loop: CASSSQPGLDDTF. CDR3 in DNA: TGTGCCAGCAGCAGTCAACCGGGCCTCGACGACACCTTC.

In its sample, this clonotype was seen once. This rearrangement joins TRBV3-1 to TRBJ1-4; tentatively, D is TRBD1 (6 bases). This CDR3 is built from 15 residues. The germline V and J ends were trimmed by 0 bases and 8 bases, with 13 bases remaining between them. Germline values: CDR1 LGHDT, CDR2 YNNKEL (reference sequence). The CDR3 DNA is TGTGCCAGCAGCCAAGAGGGGGCAGGAGCCGAAAAACTGTTTTTT. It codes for CASSQEGAGAEKLFF.

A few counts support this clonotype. The CDR3 bases are TGCGCCAGCAGCCAAGGGGCCGGAGACTACGAGCAGTACTTC. This translates into CASSQGAGDYEQYF. The chain links TRBV4-1 to TRBJ2-7; D is uncertain. Germline V gene data show CDR1 as MGHRA and CDR2 as YSYEKL. V was pared by 1 base and J by 3 bases, with 10 bases between. This CDR3 comprises 14 residues.

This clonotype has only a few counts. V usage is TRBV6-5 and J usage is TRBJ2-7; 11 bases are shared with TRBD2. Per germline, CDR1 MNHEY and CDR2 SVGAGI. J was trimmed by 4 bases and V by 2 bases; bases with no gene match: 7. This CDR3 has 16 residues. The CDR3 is CASSYGSGRAGYEQYF. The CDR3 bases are TGTGCCAGCAGTTACGGTAGCGGGAGGGCCGGATACGAGCAGTACTTC.